The T cell receptor (beta chain) under discussion was sequenced for a study of blood T cell repertoires in COVID-19. Clones were read by immunoSEQ multiplex PCR, and TCRdb kept only the in-frame ones, dropping some. Here the sample spans about 97,000 clones, 70% to 90% being singletons. The CDR3 is 17 residues long. Per germline, CDR1 SGHRS and CDR2 YFSETQ. After removal of 4 bases from V and 3 bases from J, the junction contained 6 bases not matched to a gene. The sequenced sample was peripheral blood. The V call is TRBV5-1, the J call TRBJ2-2, with 13 bases that match TRBD2. The sequence was obtained from a middle-aged man with active COVID-19. The CDR3 region has the DNA TGCGCCAGCAGCCGGAGACTAGCGGGGGGTCACACCGGGGAGCTGTTTTTT. This codes for CASSRRLAGGHTGELFF.